The 24 T cell receptor beta chains given below trace back to one sample, sequenced in a study of CD8+CD57+ T cells in acquired aplastic anemia. Both TCR beta VDJ combination and CDR3 sequence profiling were carried out. Genomic DNA was the template for this profiling. TCRdb recomputed calls from the reads with MiXCR, one row per CDR3 protein. The sample has around 500,000 distinct CDR3 sequences; about a third are singletons. Those patients picked for sequencing had displayed CD8+CD57+ cell expansion on flow cytometry. Sequencing was performed on sorted CD4+, CD8+, or CD8+CD57+ T cells (not recorded which) from PBMCs. All receptors come from a human donor with aplastic anemia.

This chain joins TRBV7-8 and TRBJ2-7, with D unresolved. CDR3 length: 12 amino acids. Per the germline V gene, CDR1 is SGHVS and CDR2 is FQNEAQ. Trimming removed 1 base from V and 6 bases from J, with 7 bases in between. CDR3 residues: CASSLDGAEQYV. The CDR3 coding sequence is TGTGCCAGCAGCTTAGATGGAGCCGAGCAGTACGTC.

This clonotype occurred once. The chain links TRBV12-3 or TRBV12-4 to TRBJ2-7; 9 bases are shared with TRBD1. The CDR3 has 13 amino acids. The V gene end was trimmed by 4 bases and the J gene end by 5 bases; junction bases not matched to a gene: 3. The CDR3 bases are TGTGCCAGCAGTTACAGGGGGCAGAACGAGCAGTACTTC. As protein: CASSYRGQNEQYF.

V usage is TRBV20-1 and J usage is TRBJ1-1; D gene unclear. The CDR3 length is 13 residues. Germline V gene sequence: CDR1 DFQATT, CDR2 SNEGSKA (reference sequence). The V and J ends lost 5 bases and 0 bases respectively, with 10 bases between them. CDR3 protein: CSAAPLVNTEAFF. The CDR3 DNA sequence: TGCAGTGCTGCCCCTCTCGTGAACACTGAAGCTTTCTTT.

The chain carries TRBV20-1 and TRBJ1-1; D not resolved. This CDR3 is 12 amino acids long. The V end lost 5 bases, the J end lost 4 bases, and 11 bases lay between the germline ends. The germline gives CDR1 DFQATT, CDR2 SNEGSKA (reference sequence). DNA for the CDR3: TGCAGTGCTCGACGGAGTATCACTGAAGCTTTCTTT. Protein sequence: CSARRSITEAFF.

This chain uses TRBV6-1 with TRBJ1-6; weak D call: TRBD1 (5 bases). Trimming removed 7 bases at V and 7 bases at J, with 8 bases between. The CDR3 length is 12 residues. CDR1 and CDR2 from the germline V gene are MNHNS and SASEGT. The CDR3 loop is CASINRNSPLHF. CDR3 DNA sequence: TGTGCCAGCATCAACAGGAATTCACCCCTCCACTTT.

Details on this clonotype: A much larger clone sits a single nucleotide away, making a read error possible. The chain joins TRBV2 to TRBJ2-5; 8 bases map to TRBD1. CDR3 length equals 13 residues. Germline V lookup: CDR1 SNHLY, CDR2 FYNNEI. The CDR3 sequence is CASGRQGQGTQYF. CDR3 in DNA: TGTGCCAGTGGTAGACAGGGGCAAGGGACCCAGTACTTC.

This clonotype was seen repeatedly, ten times or more. This chain uses TRBV9 with TRBJ2-5; D is possibly TRBD1 (7 bases). Between the trimmed V and J ends, which lost 0 bases and 3 bases, there was a span of 12 bases. Germline V CDR1 and CDR2: SGDLS, YYNGEE. This CDR3 is 15 amino acids long. Here the CDR3 DNA reads TGTGCCAGCAGCGTAGGGGTCAGGGGGGAAGAGACCCAGTACTTC. Its protein product is CASSVGVRGEETQYF. Variable domain in full (rest from reference TRBV9 and TRBJ2-5): DSGVTQTPKHLITATGQRVTLRCSPRSGDLSVYWYQQSLDQGLQFLIQYYNGEERAKGNILERFSAQQFPDLHSELNLSSLELGDSALYFCASSVGVRGEETQYFGPGTRLLVL.

The J gene is TRBJ2-1, the V gene TRBV7-3; weak D call: TRBD2 (6 bases). This CDR3 has 16 residues. Germline-derived CDR1 and CDR2 are SGHTA and FQGTGA. V was clipped by 7 bases and J by 0 bases, with 16 bases between them. The DNA of the CDR3 is TGTGCCAGCACCCCTAGCGTTATCAGCTCCTACAATGAGCAGTTCTTC. Amino acid sequence: CASTPSVISSYNEQFF.

On this clonotype: A read error is possible here, since a much larger clone lies one base away. The V and J genes are TRBV19 and TRBJ1-3, with TRBD1 identical over 7 bases. Germline loops: CDR1 LNHDA, CDR2 SQIVND (reference sequence). This CDR3 has 15 amino acids. Here the CDR3 reads CASSGQVSSGDTIYF. The CDR3 DNA reads as TGTGCCAGTAGCGGACAGGTCTCCTCTGGAGACACCATATATTTT.

The CDR3 DNA is TGTGCCAGCTCGCAGGCGGACGGAGCCTACGAGCAGTACTTC. It translates to CASSQADGAYEQYF. V usage is TRBV7-2 and J usage is TRBJ2-7; D is uncertain. V was pared by 8 bases and J by 2 bases, with 16 bases between. The CDR3 consists of 14 residues. CDR1 and CDR2 (germline): SGHTA, FQGNSA.

On this clonotype: This may stem from a read error, because a much larger clone lies one nucleotide away. J is TRBJ1-1 and V is TRBV5-1; D not certain. Germline assignment: CDR1 SGHRS and CDR2 YFSETQ. Trimming shortened V by 7 bases and J by 4 bases, and 14 bases separated the two germline ends. CDR3 length equals 13 residues. CDR3 DNA: TGCGCCAGCTTGGGCACCGTAAGCACTGAAGCTTTCTTT. This gives the protein CASLGTVSTEAFF.

This clonotype was observed at least ten times. V and J are TRBV20-1 and TRBJ1-6; D ambiguous. CDR1 is DFQATT, CDR2 SNEGSKA, per germline (reference sequence). The CDR3 spans 14 residues. Trimming removed 5 bases from V and 6 bases from J, with 14 bases in between. The CDR3 nucleotides are TGCAGTGCTCGGGCAGGTGTGGCTAATTCACCCCTCCACTTT. Translating it yields CSARAGVANSPLHF.

This clonotype occurred once. V and J are TRBV2 and TRBJ2-2, with D possibly matching TRBD1 (6 bases). V shed 6 bases and J shed 4 bases, with 12 bases lying between them. Germline values: CDR1 SNHLY, CDR2 FYNNEI. CDR3 length equals 14 residues. CDR3 protein: CASSLTGLTGELFF. Here the CDR3 DNA reads TGTGCCAGCAGCCTAACAGGGCTCACCGGGGAGCTGTTTTTT.

This sequence joins TRBV5-1 and TRBJ1-1; 10 positions agree with TRBD1. The germline V gene encodes CDR1 SGHRS and CDR2 YFSETQ. The CDR3 has 15 amino acids. V lost 0 bases to trimming and J lost 5 bases; unmatched junction nucleotides: 4. The chain's CDR3 is CASSLGGQGGTEAFF. The DNA of the CDR3 is TGCGCCAGCAGCTTGGGAGGACAGGGGGGGACTGAAGCTTTCTTT.

The sample holds many counts of this clonotype. The chain uses TRBV6-1 and TRBJ1-6; D is ambiguous. Germline lookup yields CDR1 MNHNS and CDR2 SASEGT. The CDR3 extends over 13 amino acids. V shed 6 bases and J shed 7 bases, with 10 bases lying between them. The DNA for the CDR3 is TGTGCCAGCAGGGAGGTGGGGAATTCACCCCTCCACTTT. Translating it yields CASREVGNSPLHF.

This clonotype was counted a few times. The rearrangement links TRBV12-3 or TRBV12-4 to TRBJ1-1; D is possibly TRBD1 (5 bases). The CDR3 is 14 amino acids. The V gene lost 5 bases and the J gene lost 0 bases, with 10 bases spanning the gap. This CDR3 is CASSRRGMNTEAFF. Written as DNA, the CDR3 is TGTGCCAGCAGTAGACGGGGCATGAACACTGAAGCTTTCTTT.

This clonotype was picked up many times. The chain joins TRBV2 to TRBJ2-7; 9 nucleotides align to TRBD1. The CDR3 is made up of 14 amino acids. Germline V gene data show CDR1 as SNHLY and CDR2 as FYNNEI. The trim removed 5 bases at V and 5 bases at J, leaving 7 bases unmatched. The CDR3 reads CASSPRTGADEQYF. CDR3 coding DNA: TGTGCCAGCAGTCCCCGGACAGGGGCGGACGAGCAGTACTTC.

The chain couples TRBV12-3 or TRBV12-4 to TRBJ1-3; TRBD1 aligns across 7 bases. Germline trimming cut 5 bases from V and 3 bases from J; bases unmatched to any gene: 4. This CDR3 has 14 residues. Here the CDR3 DNA reads TGTGCCAGCAGTCGACAGGGTGGTGGAAACACCATATATTTT. Translation gives CASSRQGGGNTIYF.

This clonotype was counted at least ten times. The chain couples TRBV12-3 or TRBV12-4 to TRBJ2-7; D possibly corresponds to TRBD1 (6 bases). V lost 7 bases and J lost 6, with 16 bases in between. CDR3 length equals 13 residues. CDR3 residues: CASTQGGGVEQYF. CDR3 in DNA: TGTGCCAGCACTCAGGGTGGGGGCGTCGAGCAGTACTTC.

The J gene is TRBJ1-4, the V gene TRBV5-1; 9 bases are a match to TRBD1. This CDR3 is built from 15 residues. Per the germline V gene, CDR1 is SGHRS and CDR2 is YFSETQ. V gave up 2 bases and J gave up 4 bases; unmatched junction bases: 3. The chain's CDR3 is CASSLQGAHNEKLFF. CDR3 nucleotide sequence: TGCGCCAGCAGCTTACAGGGGGCCCATAATGAAAAACTGTTTTTT.

The chain has TRBV30 and TRBJ1-3; D call uncertain. The CDR3 is 12 amino acids. The V and J ends lost 5 bases and 3 bases respectively, with 8 bases between them. Germline V gene sequence: CDR1 GTSNPN, CDR2 SVGIG (reference sequence). CDR3 coding DNA: TGTGCCTGGGACCGGGTTGGAAACACCATATATTTT. Its translation: CAWDRVGNTIYF.

The chain is built from TRBV10-2 and TRBJ2-5, with D perhaps matching TRBD1 (7 bases). The germline CDR1 and CDR2 sequences are WSHSY and SAAADI. V lost 2 bases, J lost 5 bases, and 9 bases lay in between. The CDR3 spans 13 residues. CDR3 in amino acids: CASSEAGGETQYF. For the CDR3, the DNA is TGCGCCAGCAGTGAGGCAGGGGGGGAGACCCAGTACTTC.

The chain recombines TRBV2 with TRBJ1-2; D is unresolved. Germline lookup yields CDR1 SNHLY and CDR2 FYNNEI. The ends were cut back, 4 bases at V and 3 bases at J, with 15 bases in the middle. There are 15 residues in the CDR3. CDR3 nucleotide sequence: TGTGCCAGCAGTGCCCACCCAGAACACGACTATGGCTACACCTTC. It translates to CASSAHPEHDYGYTF. Supplemented by reference TRBV2 and TRBJ1-2, the full variable domain reads EPEVTQTPSHQVTQMGQEVILRCVPISNHLYFYWYRQILGQKVEFLVSFYNNEISEKSEIFDDQFSVERPDGSNFTLKIRSTKLEDSAMYFCASSAHPEHDYGYTFGSGTRLTVV.

Concerning this clonotype: One base away lies a much larger clone, so this may be a sequencing read error. Given the absence of the conserved phenylalanine or tryptophan at the CDR3 end, a read error is likely. V and J are TRBV2 and TRBJ1-5; unclear D gene. This CDR3 is 15 amino acids long. Germline V gene sequence: CDR1 SNHLY, CDR2 FYNNEI. V was shortened by 2 bases and J by 0 bases, with 8 bases between the two germline ends. The CDR3 DNA sequence: TGTGCCAGCAGTGAAAACGAATATAGCAATCAGCCCCAGCATTGT. It codes for CASSENEYSNQPQHC.